A single sample is the source of the 6 T cell receptor beta chains below, sequenced in a study of control samples from healthy donors and cancer patients. The repertoire was sequenced with immunoSEQ multiplex PCR; TCRdb's copy has only in-frame clones and lacks some. The repertoire holds about 170,000 clones, with 93% as singletons. The sample was blood. The source is a woman aged 60-75 years in good health.

V and J are TRBV6-6 and TRBJ1-5, with D possibly being TRBD1 (6 bases). CDR3 length: 14 amino acids. With 3 bases removed from V and 9 bases from J, the gap between germline ends came to 15 bases. CDR1 and CDR2 from the germline V gene are MNHNY and SVGAGI (reference sequence). The CDR3 bases are TGTGCCAGCAGTTATAATGGGGGGCAAGGGCCCCAGCATTTT. This encodes CASSYNGGQGPQHF.

The chain recombines TRBV29-1 with TRBJ1-3; D is undetermined. The CDR3 is made up of 11 amino acids. V lost 4 bases to trimming and J lost 8 bases, with 9 bases between them. The germline V gene encodes CDR1 SQVTM and CDR2 ANQGSEA. The CDR3 DNA follows: TGCAGCGTTGCCTGGGCGGACACCATATATTTT. This translates into CSVAWADTIYF.

This chain links TRBV19 with TRBJ2-2; 7 nucleotides align to TRBD1. Germline V CDR1 and CDR2: LNHDA, SQIVND (reference sequence). The CDR3 length is 15 residues. Trimming took 7 bases from V and 2 from J; bases not matched to a gene: 7. CDR3 in amino acids: CASTMGQTNTGELFF. DNA of the CDR3: TGTGCCAGTACCATGGGACAGACAAACACCGGGGAGCTGTTTTTT. The full variable domain, rest sourced from reference TRBV19 and TRBJ2-2, is DGGITQSPKYLFRKEGQNVTLSCEQNLNHDAMYWYRQDPGQGLRLIYYSQIVNDFQKGDIAEGYSVSREKKESFPLTVTSAQKNPTAFYLCASTMGQTNTGELFFGEGSRLTVL.

This chain connects TRBV27 to TRBJ1-5, with D perhaps TRBD1 (6 bases). CDR1 and CDR2 from the germline V gene are MNHEY and SMNVEV (reference sequence). The CDR3 is 13 amino acids. Between the trimmed V and J ends, which lost 3 bases and 7 bases, there was a span of 10 bases. The CDR3 coding sequence is TGTGCCAGCAGTTTGGGGGCGCGGCAGCCCCAGCATTTT. Its protein product is CASSLGARQPQHF.

The chain has TRBV19 and TRBJ2-7; 7 positions agree with TRBD1. The CDR3 sequence is 17 residues long. Trimming removed 4 bases from V and 2 bases from J; junction bases left unmatched: 14. Germline V CDR1 and CDR2: LNHDA, SQIVND (reference sequence). CDR3 loop: CASSRAGTVNPPYEQYF. The CDR3 DNA reads TGTGCCAGTAGTAGAGCCGGGACAGTAAACCCCCCCTACGAGCAGTACTTC.

This clone has a single count. The rearrangement uses TRBV2 and TRBJ2-2; the D is unclear. Germline CDR1 SNHLY, CDR2 FYNNEI. Trimming cost V 5 bases and J 5 bases, with 6 bases left between them. CDR3 length: 12 residues. The CDR3 nucleotides are TGTGCCAGCAGTCCTGGTACCGGGGAGCTGTTTTTT. It translates to CASSPGTGELFF.